This T cell receptor (beta chain) came from a study of T cell responses to AZD1222 COVID-19 vaccine. Notes on the study in general: A mostly white British donor set with more females was recruited, and clonal diversity was possibly underestimated. Spike-specific TCR breadth and depth were elevated following two AZD1222 doses.

Clones were read by immunoSEQ multiplex PCR, and TCRdb kept only the in-frame ones, dropping some. This sample has 150,000 to 200,000 clones, with about 87% found just once. Details on this clone: The antigen is not known.

Looked up from germline, CDR1 is WNHNN and CDR2 is SYGVQD (reference sequence). CDR3 length: 14 residues. Trimming removed 4 bases at V and 4 bases at J, with 10 bases between. The origin of this receptor is an adult who received the MenACWY meningococcal vaccine as a control. The source was peripheral blood, collected 28 days after the second dose of the MenACWY control vaccine. V usage is TRBV10-1 and J usage is TRBJ2-2; D unresolved. CDR3 DNA sequence: TGCGCCAGCAGTGCCTTCACGGGCACCGGGGAGCTGTTTTTT. Its protein is CASSAFTGTGELFF.